Listed below are T cell receptor beta chains from one sample, sequenced in a study of technical replicates of blood from several donors. TCRdb keeps only in-frame clones here, not all; method: immunoSEQ multiplex PCR. The table has about 73,000 clones, 93% seen once. Sequencing input: T cells isolated from PBMCs. These receptors originate from a human donor in good health. Each CDR3 is given without its conserved first and last residue.

length	V	J	CDR3
11	TRBV9	TRBJ1-3	ASRQQGRNTIY
10	TRBV29-1	TRBJ2-7	SVGTGEYEQY
13	TRBV28	TRBJ2-5	ASSLLGTLGETQY
11	TRBV6-1	TRBJ1-3	ASGQASGNTIY
12	TRBV6-6	TRBJ2-7	ASSISLGPYEQY
14	TRBV7-9	TRBJ1-2	ASSLLTGEANYGYT
17	TRBV5-1	TRBJ2-5	ASSLVRPQGRGGWETQY
13	TRBV18	TRBJ1-5	ASSPRRDSNQPQH
14	TRBV5-8	TRBJ1-5	ASSYGQGYTRQPQH
10	TRBV28	TRBJ1-2	ASSPGNYGYT
13	TRBV5-6	TRBJ1-1	ASSLRDRVITEAF
13	TRBV7-7	TRBJ2-7	ASSLATGRPYEQY